The present TCR beta chain was sequenced within a study of blood T cell repertoires in COVID-19. Across the study: COVID-19 samples, acute and convalescent, were from the United States, Italy and Spain. PBMCs, B-cell-depleted T cells, or T cells were the source of the cDNA or gDNA that made up the material.

Per the germline V gene, CDR1 is MDHEN and CDR2 is SYDVKM. This CDR3 spans 17 amino acids. V was pared by 8 bases and J by 1 base, with 12 bases of the junction left unmatched. Original analysis: Counts of nucleated cells, estimated from reference gene primer amplification, were obtained. The data were produced by immunoSEQ multiplex PCR, yet TCRdb's version contains in-frame clones alone and is incomplete. D and trimming were read from the DNA, whereas the V and J calls and clone size are those reported in that table. The repertoire holds some 490,000 clones, with roughly 85% as singletons. The V call is TRBV28, the J call TRBJ2-3; 10 positions agree with TRBD1. The sequence derives from a human donor in a cohort sampled during active COVID-19. Sequenced material: peripheral blood. The CDR3 DNA is TGTGCCAGCTACCCCCCCCTTGGGACAGGGGGCACAGATACGCAGTATTTT. Its translation is CASYPPLGTGGTDTQYF.